This T cell receptor beta chain was sequenced during a study of blood T cells in healthy people across ages. General study results and limits: The CMV status of each donor remained undetermined, and this could have confounded shifts in expanded clonotypes. Both higher diversity and more naive CD4+ cells marked long-lived donors when set against aged donors. Diversity was estimated from one million T cells, and these estimates were considered underestimates.

Germline trimming cut 7 bases from V and 3 bases from J; bases unmatched to any gene: 4. The CDR3 is 14 residues long. The germline gives CDR1 LNHNV, CDR2 YYDKDF (reference sequence). Comment on this clonotype: Its antigen is undetermined.

Sample-barcoded 5' priming and a J-beta primer mix drove a second PCR of about 6 to 12 cycles. All samples gave at least 2.5 million CDR3-containing paired-end reads. TCRdb re-called the 5' RACE reads through MiXCR, storing one row per CDR3 protein. The data show roughly 1.5 million distinct CDR3 sequences, 40% to 45% seen once. This TCR was sampled from a woman aged 18-35 years in good health. Sequenced sample: blood. V gene TRBV15 combines with J gene TRBJ2-3; 10 positions agree with TRBD1. Written as DNA, the CDR3 is TGTGCCACCAACATGGACAGGGGGACAGATACGCAGTATTTT. This translates into CATNMDRGTDTQYF.